These 13 T cell receptor beta chains were all obtained from the same sample, sequenced in a study of T-cell reconstitution after alpha-beta-depleted transplantation in children. Construction of the TCRbeta library involved unique molecular identifiers. TCRdb independently ran MiXCR on the PCR reads; one entry per CDR3 protein. The sample holds about 830,000 distinct CDR3 sequences, under 20% seen once. The sample was PBMCs, mostly from graft donor cells, taken 360 days after TCRalphabeta/CD19-depleted stem cell transplant. The source is a male patient between 10 and 17 years old who had a stem cell transplant for acute lymphoblastic leukemia, so the T cells may come from the graft donor.

This clonotype was recorded a few times. Here the CDR3 DNA reads TGTGCCAGCAGTCCCGGCCTACTGGGTGGCTCCTACAATGAGCAGTTCTTC. It translates to CASSPGLLGGSYNEQFF. J is TRBJ2-1 and V is TRBV12-3 or TRBV12-4; D is undetermined. This CDR3 region has 17 residues. With 5 bases removed from V and 0 bases from J, the gap between germline ends came to 17 bases.

This clonotype was found a few times. This rearrangement joins TRBV3-1 to TRBJ2-7; a possible D gene is TRBD1 (5 bases). Looked up from germline, CDR1 is LGHDT and CDR2 is YNNKEL (reference sequence). The CDR3 loop spans 11 amino acids. Deletions cut 4 bases from V and 12 bases from J, with 13 bases between. CDR3 sequence: CASSRGQQRYF. The DNA of the CDR3 is TGTGCCAGCAGCCGAGGACAACAGCGGTACTTC.

Only a few counts were recorded for this clonotype. The V gene is TRBV4-1, the J gene TRBJ2-2; a possible D gene is TRBD2 (6 bases). The CDR3 is 16 residues long. V was pared by 0 bases and J by 5 bases, with 13 bases between. From germline, CDR1 is MGHRA and CDR2 YSYEKL. The CDR3 region has the DNA TGCGCCAGCAGCCAAGATGGAGGGGTTTTGACCGGGGAGCTGTTTTTT. Residues: CASSQDGGVLTGELFF.

The rearrangement uses TRBV21-1 and TRBJ2-1; TRBD2, the D gene given by the table, was not confirmed from the DNA. TRBV21-1 is recorded as a pseudogene. CDR3 size: 15 residues. The CDR3 sequence is CASTLGGGGDNEQFF. CDR3 sequence (DNA): TGTGCCAGCACCCTAGGTGGAGGAGGGGACAATGAGCAGTTCTTC.

The rearrangement uses TRBV4-1 and TRBJ2-4, with 7 bases lining up with TRBD1. CDR3 length: 17 amino acids. The germline gives CDR1 MGHRA, CDR2 YSYEKL. V gave up 5 bases and J gave up 2 bases; unmatched junction bases: 12. CDR3 in DNA: TGCGCCAGCAGCAAACCCCGACAGGGTTATTCCAAAAACATTCAGTACTTC. This translates into CASSKPRQGYSKNIQYF.

This clonotype was observed a handful of times. CDR3 DNA: TGTGCCAGCAGCCCCGGCGGGTGGGGTGAGCAGTTCTTC. Amino acid sequence: CASSPGGWGEQFF. The V call is TRBV12-3 or TRBV12-4, the J call TRBJ2-1; weak D call: TRBD2 (5 bases). The length of the CDR3 is 13 residues. The V end lost 6 bases, the J end lost 9 bases, and 15 bases lay between the germline ends.

CDR3 loop: CASSFRLQSTDTQYF. DNA of the CDR3: TGTGCCAGCAGTTTCCGACTGCAAAGCACAGATACGCAGTATTTT. The genes are TRBV12-3 or TRBV12-4 and TRBJ2-3, with D hard to call. The germline V and J ends were trimmed by 3 bases and 0 bases, with 10 bases remaining between them. This CDR3 is 15 amino acids long.

This clonotype was picked up a small number of times. This CDR3 is CSVEDLSRPNNEQFF. CDR3 DNA: TGCAGCGTTGAAGATTTAAGCAGACCTAACAATGAGCAGTTCTTC. V and J are TRBV29-1 and TRBJ2-1; the D is unclear. The CDR3 is made up of 15 amino acids. V lost 0 bases, J lost 5 bases, and 14 bases lay in between. Germline-derived CDR1 and CDR2 are SQVTM and ANQGSEA.

The sample holds many counts of this clonotype. The chain couples TRBV5-1 to TRBJ2-1; D is perhaps TRBD2 (6 bases). Between the trimmed V and J ends, which lost 2 bases and 6 bases, there was a span of 9 bases. The CDR3 totals 13 residues. Looked up from germline, CDR1 is SGHRS and CDR2 is YFSETQ. The CDR3 region is CASSLPGLNEQFF. In DNA, the CDR3 is TGCGCCAGCAGCTTACCGGGACTCAATGAGCAGTTCTTC.

The rearrangement joins TRBV28 to TRBJ2-1; no clear D. The CDR3 is made up of 15 amino acids. V gave up 7 bases and J gave up 6 bases, with 19 bases separating them. Germline CDR1 is MDHEN and CDR2 is SYDVKM. The chain's CDR3 is CASMEGRHISNEQFF. CDR3 DNA: TGTGCCAGCATGGAAGGCAGGCATATCTCCAATGAGCAGTTCTTC.

The chain couples TRBV4-1 to TRBJ2-1; D is perhaps TRBD2 (5 bases). The CDR3 has 15 residues. Trimming left V 0 bases short and J 3 bases short, with 9 bases between. Germline V CDR1 and CDR2: MGHRA, YSYEKL. The CDR3 loop reads CASSQEGGSYNEQFF. CDR3 nucleotide sequence: TGCGCCAGCAGCCAAGAAGGAGGCAGCTACAATGAGCAGTTCTTC.

This clonotype was observed a handful of times. J is TRBJ2-7 and V is TRBV12-3 or TRBV12-4; a weak D match, TRBD2 (8 bases). Trimming removed 6 bases from V and 2 bases from J, with 26 bases in between. This CDR3 has 18 residues. CDR3 sequence: CASSGTVRRSGRAYEQYF. The DNA of the CDR3 is TGTGCCAGCAGCGGGACAGTGAGGAGGAGCGGGAGAGCCTACGAGCAGTACTTC.

The rearrangement links TRBV7-9 to TRBJ1-2; D gene ambiguous. Per the germline V gene, CDR1 is SEHNR and CDR2 is FQNEAQ (reference sequence). The CDR3 extends over 14 amino acids. V lost 0 bases and J lost 5, with 10 bases in between. The CDR3 nucleotides are TGTGCCAGCAGCTTAGCGGTCAGACGATATGGCTACACCTTC. It yields the protein CASSLAVRRYGYTF.